The text below deals with one TCR beta chain. The sample holds one count of this clone. Its antigen has not been determined. No much larger clonotype is one base removed from it; base qualities were not supplied. This specimen comes from a study of OX40 agonist ivuxolimab in advanced cancers. As for the study more broadly: Ivuxolimab, which targeted the costimulatory receptor OX40 (CD134), was an agonistic, fully human IgG2 monoclonal antibody. Intravenous ivuxolimab was administered to patients every 2 weeks at six dose levels: 0.01, 0.1, 0.3, 1.5, 3 and 10 mg/kg. Of the roughly 52 dose-escalation patients, hepatocellular carcinoma was present in approximately 20, melanoma in around 15, renal cell carcinoma in 9 and head and neck cancer in 9. The dose-escalation cohort was over 70% male with a mean age of approximately 60 years, ranging from roughly 20 to 80. Prior anti-PD-1, anti-PD-L1 or anti-CTLA-4 therapy was permitted, and checkpoint inhibitors had been received by under 50% of dose-escalation patients. Three dose-escalation patients achieved partial responses, one with hepatocellular carcinoma and two with cutaneous melanoma. The point of sequencing TCRbeta in the periphery was to test whether ivuxolimab changed TCR sequence diversity and drove clonal T-cell expansion. The paper covers the monotherapy dose-escalation part of the phase I ivuxolimab trial, which included N ≈ 57 patients. Overall results and qualifications from the work: After ivuxolimab, expanded clones were on average more numerous among CD8+ T cells than among CD4+ T cells. Clonal expansion of both CD4+ and CD8+ blood T cells was observed from baseline to week 6 at doses 0.1 to 3.0 mg/kg. The antigen specificity of the clonally expanded peripheral T cells was not determined. Low levels of normalized T-cell clonal expansion were also seen in some patients who did not respond. In partial responders in the 0.1-3.0 mg/kg groups, normalized peripheral clonal expansion was found to be among the lowest, especially among CD8+ T cells.

Patients with a history of autoimmune disease or receiving systemic immunosuppression were excluded from the trial. Peripheral blood for TCR sequencing was collected from all dose cohorts at baseline, on cycle 4 day 1, and on cycle 7 day 1. Samples were obtained from an open-label, multicenter, first-in-human phase I dose-escalation trial of ivuxolimab. Adults with locally advanced or metastatic melanoma, renal cell carcinoma, hepatocellular carcinoma or head and neck squamous cell carcinoma were enrolled in the trial. Before TCR sequencing, CD4+ and CD8+ T cells were separately sorted from peripheral blood. Genomic DNA was extracted from sorted cells for sequencing of the TCRbeta CDR3 region. The immunoSEQ Assay was used for sequencing of TCRbeta CDR3 regions. The immuneACCESS repertoire file appears here via TCRdb, limited to in-frame rearrangements. These files lack a portion of the clones; in checked studies, under half of the deficit traces to unresolved V genes, and the cause of the others is not known. The sample contains approximately 19,000 clones, about three quarters of them found a single time. The ten largest clonotypes hold about 17% of the sample.

From the cysteine through the phenylalanine, the CDR3 covers 13 amino acids. The only DNA kept is the CDR3, 39 bases in frame from the first base. Relative to germline, V is 4 bases shorter and J is 6 bases shorter, with 10 bases between their ends. Based on the germline V gene (reference sequence), the CDR1 and CDR2 sequences are LNHDA and SQIVND. Recombination joined TRBV19 with TRBJ1-5; the D gene is not confidently resolved. The receptor comes from an adult with an advanced solid tumor such as melanoma, head and neck, liver or kidney cancer. This specimen consisted of CD4+ or CD8+ T cells sorted from blood, obtained in a trial of the OX40 agonist ivuxolimab. The nucleotide sequence reads TGTGCCAGTAGTACTGGGAGCCCTCAGCCCCAGCATTTT. Translation gives CASSTGSPQPQHF. Where the CDR3 stops, the reference TRBV19 and TRBJ1-5 genes take over; the full variable domain is DGGITQSPKYLFRKEGQNVTLSCEQNLNHDAMYWYRQDPGQGLRLIYYSQIVNDFQKGDIAEGYSVSREKKESFPLTVTSAQKNPTAFYLCASSTGSPQPQHFGDGTRLSIL.